A selection of T cell receptor beta chains follows, all from one sample in a study of blood T cell repertoires in COVID-19. Some clones are missing from TCRdb's copy, which holds only in-frame ones; the method was immunoSEQ multiplex PCR. Here the sample spans 150,000 to 200,000 clones, nearly 90% being singletons. Sequencing input: peripheral blood. Receptors were obtained from a man aged 18 to 35 who had recovered from COVID-19. The CDR3 runs from the conserved cysteine through the conserved F or W. A D gene is named only where the DNA matches it firmly. Clone size, where shown, is once, few, many, or a class for clones that have expanded.

clone_size,j_call,v_call,d_call,cdr3_nt,cdr3_aa
NA,TRBJ2-1,TRBV6-5,TRBD1,TGTGCCAGCAGACGCCCGGGACAGGGGGTCAATGAGCAGTTCTTC,CASRRPGQGVNEQFF
NA,TRBJ2-3,TRBV6-5,NA,TGTGCCAGCAGTTACCCAGGGAGGGATACGCAGTATTTT,CASSYPGRDTQYF
NA,TRBJ1-1,TRBV6-2/TRBV6-3,NA,TGTGCCAGCAGTTATGGGGGGACCGCGAACACTGAAGCTTTCTTT,CASSYGGTANTEAFF
NA,TRBJ1-2,TRBV5-4,TRBD1,TGTGCCAGCAGCTTGCTATTGGGACAGGGGGCGGGCTACACCTTC,CASSLLLGQGAGYTF
NA,TRBJ1-1,TRBV12-3/TRBV12-4,NA,TGTGCCAGCAGCCTCAGGTCTGAAGCTTTCTTT,CASSLRSEAFF
NA,TRBJ1-2,TRBV7-9,NA,TGTGCCAGCAGCTCCGGGACTGCGGGGGCTGGCTACACCTTC,CASSSGTAGAGYTF
NA,TRBJ1-5,TRBV10-1,TRBD1,TGCGCCAGCAGGACCGGACAGGGAAGTCAGCCCCAGCATTTT,CASRTGQGSQPQHF
NA,TRBJ2-1,TRBV10-3,TRBD2,TGTGCCATCAGCCTGCCCGGGACTACCTCCCACAATGAGCAGTTCTTC,CAISLPGTTSHNEQFF
NA,TRBJ2-3,TRBV16,TRBD2,TGTGCCAGCAGCCAGCCACTAGCGGGAGGGCCCTCGGGCACAGATACGCAGTATTTT,CASSQPLAGGPSGTDTQYF
NA,TRBJ2-7,TRBV29-1,TRBD1,TGCAGCGTTGCCCCGACAGGGGGCCTCTACGACGAGCAGTACTTC,CSVAPTGGLYDEQYF
NA,TRBJ1-5,TRBV30,TRBD1,TGTGCCGGAGGGGGCAGTGGCGGGGCCCAGCATTTT,CAGGGSGGAQHF
NA,TRBJ2-7,TRBV5-1,NA,TGCGCCAGCAGGCCCCTAGGGGGATATGGCTACGAGCAGTACTTC,CASRPLGGYGYEQYF
NA,TRBJ2-2,TRBV19,NA,TGTGCCAGTAGTATCGGGAAGAACACCGGGGAGCTGTTTTTT,CASSIGKNTGELFF
few,TRBJ2-2,TRBV9,NA,TGTGCCGGGTCCACTGGGGGCGAGTCCGGGGAGCTGTTTTTT,CAGSTGGESGELFF
NA,TRBJ1-2,TRBV19,TRBD1,TGTGCCACCTCCTGGGGACAGGGGATCGGCTACACCTTC,CATSWGQGIGYTF
NA,TRBJ2-7,TRBV7-2,TRBD2,TGTGCCAGCAGCCCCAGCGGGGGCTACGAGCAGTACTTC,CASSPSGGYEQYF
NA,TRBJ2-7,TRBV6-6,TRBD2,TGTGCCAGCAGGCTTCAGCGGGAGGGTTCCTACGAGCAGTACTTC,CASRLQREGSYEQYF
NA,TRBJ2-1,TRBV4-1,TRBD2,TGCGCCAGCAGCCAAGTGTCTAGCGGCCTATGGGAGCAGTTCTTC,CASSQVSSGLWEQFF
NA,TRBJ2-7,TRBV18,TRBD1,TGTGCCAGCTCACTGGAGGGGACAGGGGTCTACGAGCAGTACTTC,CASSLEGTGVYEQYF
NA,TRBJ2-7,TRBV4-1,TRBD1,TGCGCCAGCAGCCAAGAAGTTGCCAGGGGGACCTACGAGCAGTACTTC,CASSQEVARGTYEQYF
NA,TRBJ2-1,TRBV9,TRBD2,TGTGCCAGCAGTAGCGGGAGGGTCGACAATGAGCAGTTCTTC,CASSSGRVDNEQFF
NA,TRBJ2-1,TRBV19,TRBD2,TGTGCCAGTAGTTCCTCCCGGGCTAGCGGCTACAATGAGCAGTTCTTC,CASSSSRASGYNEQFF